The 5 T cell receptor beta chains presented below share a single source sample, sequenced in a study of response to subunit inactivated influenza vaccine. Via MiXCR, TCRdb re-called the RT-PCR reads, giving one row per CDR3 protein. The data show more than 450,000 distinct CDR3 sequences, with around 11% seen just once and 11% held by the top ten. The same sample was also used in a study of T cells expressing NK-cell markers. That work contributes: The authors made TCR beta cDNA libraries by 5'RACE template switching. This switching added a universal primer site and UMIs.

The input for sequencing was PBMCs from blood, taken on the day of vaccination. These receptors originate from a man aged 50 or older who received an inactivated influenza vaccine.

The CDR3 loop reads CSAASQGWTEAFF. DNA of the CDR3: TGCAGTGCTGCTTCACAGGGGTGGACTGAAGCTTTCTTT. The rearrangement links TRBV20-1 to TRBJ1-1; 7 bases align to TRBD1. This CDR3 has 13 amino acids. The ends lost 5 bases at V and 5 bases at J; junction bases unmatched: 8. Germline values: CDR1 DFQATT, CDR2 SNEGSKA (reference sequence).

V is TRBV7-2 and J is TRBJ2-3, with 8 bases identical to TRBD1. Per the germline V gene, CDR1 is SGHTA and CDR2 is FQGNSA. The CDR3 has 16 residues. With V trimmed by 2 bases and J by 4 bases, 8 bases remained unmatched. The CDR3 is CASSLWRQGNADTQYF. CDR3 coding DNA: TGTGCCAGCAGCTTATGGAGACAGGGGAACGCAGATACGCAGTATTTT.

This clonotype was found a few times. The V and J genes are TRBV3-1 and TRBJ2-7; TRBD2 agrees at 10 bases. V lost 0 bases and J lost 5; bases outside the gene matches: 4. Germline V lookup: CDR1 LGHDT, CDR2 YNNKEL (reference sequence). The CDR3 consists of 15 residues. CDR3 nucleotide sequence: TGTGCCAGCAGCCAAGAAGTAACTAGCGGGAACGAGCAGTACTTC. This translates into CASSQEVTSGNEQYF.

In its sample, this clonotype was seen many times. The chain combines TRBV29-1 with TRBJ2-1, with D possibly matching TRBD1 (5 bases). The V end was cut by 4 bases, the J end by 1 base, with 11 bases between. The CDR3 totals 14 residues. Germline lookup yields CDR1 SQVTM and CDR2 ANQGSEA. The CDR3, as DNA: TGCAGCGTTGGGTTCCAGGGTTCCTACAATGAGCAGTTCTTC. It codes for CSVGFQGSYNEQFF.

This clonotype was seen a few times. The rearrangement joins TRBV9 to TRBJ2-7, with 8 positions matching TRBD1. In germline, CDR1 is SGDLS, CDR2 YYNGEE. Trimming removed 3 bases from V and 6 bases from J; junction bases left unmatched: 5. The CDR3 extends over 13 amino acids. The CDR3 sequence is CASSESGQGEQYF. In DNA form, the CDR3 reads TGTGCCAGCAGCGAGTCTGGACAGGGCGAGCAGTACTTC.